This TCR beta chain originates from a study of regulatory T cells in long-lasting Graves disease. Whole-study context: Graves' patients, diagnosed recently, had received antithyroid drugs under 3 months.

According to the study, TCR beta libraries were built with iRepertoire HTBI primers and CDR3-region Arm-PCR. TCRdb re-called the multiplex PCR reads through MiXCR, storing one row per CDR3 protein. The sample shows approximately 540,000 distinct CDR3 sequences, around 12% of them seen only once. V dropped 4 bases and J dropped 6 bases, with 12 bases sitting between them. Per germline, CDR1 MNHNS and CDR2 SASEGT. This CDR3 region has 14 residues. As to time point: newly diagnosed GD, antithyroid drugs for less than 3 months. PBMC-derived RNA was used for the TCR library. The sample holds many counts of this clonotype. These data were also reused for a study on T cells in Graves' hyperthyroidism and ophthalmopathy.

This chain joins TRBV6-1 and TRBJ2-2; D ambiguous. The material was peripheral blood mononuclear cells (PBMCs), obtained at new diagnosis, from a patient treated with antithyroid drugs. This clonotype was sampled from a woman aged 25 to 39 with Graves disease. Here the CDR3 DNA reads TGTGCCAGCAGTGTATCCGGGCCTCCCGGGGAGCTGTTTTTT. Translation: CASSVSGPPGELFF.